Below are 27 T cell receptor beta chains sequenced from a single sample in a study of shared clonotypes between healthy human individuals. Some clones are missing from TCRdb's copy, which holds only in-frame ones; the method was immunoSEQ multiplex PCR. The sample has millions of clones; 95% are singletons. The source material was naive CD4+ T cells sorted from blood. Subset specified: CD45RA+ positively selected. Receptor source: a man younger than 35 in good health.

The rearrangement links TRBV6-5 to TRBJ1-2; TRBD1 matches 9 bases. Trimming cost V 0 bases and J 3 bases; bases outside gene matches: 2. This CDR3 spans 15 amino acids. CDR1 is MNHEY, CDR2 SVGAGI, per germline. In nucleotides, the CDR3 is TGTGCCAGCAGTTACTCGAGGACAGGGGACTATGGCTACACCTTC. Its translation: CASSYSRTGDYGYTF.

J is TRBJ1-1 and V is TRBV5-1, with 11 bases identical to TRBD1. There are 14 residues in the CDR3. With 4 bases clipped from V and 6 bases from J, the junction kept 5 bases outside the gene matches. Germline V gives CDR1 SGHRS, CDR2 YFSETQ. The CDR3 DNA sequence: TGCGCCAGCAGCCCGCCGGGACAGGGGGCTGAAGCTTTCTTT. Amino acid sequence: CASSPPGQGAEAFF.

This chain links TRBV5-8 with TRBJ2-2; D is ambiguous. Germline V CDR1 and CDR2: SGHTS, YDEGEE. This CDR3 spans 13 amino acids. Trimming cost V 6 bases and J 8 bases, with 14 bases left between them. The CDR3 DNA sequence: TGTGCCAGCACCACGCCGGGTCGGGGGGAGCTGTTTTTT. Its protein is CASTTPGRGELFF.

V is TRBV28 and J is TRBJ1-2; D is undetermined. The CDR3 runs to 13 residues. V was pared by 5 bases and J by 0 bases, with 7 bases between. Germline V gene data show CDR1 as MDHEN and CDR2 as SYDVKM. The CDR3 spells CASSVSANYGYTF. Written as DNA, the CDR3 is TGTGCCAGCAGTGTTAGCGCTAACTATGGCTACACCTTC.

The rearrangement joins TRBV2 to TRBJ2-5; D ambiguous. Germline V gene data show CDR1 as SNHLY and CDR2 as FYNNEI. The CDR3 length is 11 residues. Trimming took off 10 bases at V and 5 bases at J, with 11 bases between the two ends. The CDR3 DNA sequence: TGTGCCACCAGCACAATGGAGACCCAGTACTTC. Encoded protein: CATSTMETQYF.

This sequence joins TRBV10-2 and TRBJ1-3; D not certain. The length of the CDR3 is 14 residues. Germline values: CDR1 WSHSY, CDR2 SAAADI. V was cut by 10 bases and J by 0 bases, with 13 bases left in between. The CDR3 loop reads CATLDVGSGNTIYF. In DNA form, the CDR3 reads TGCGCCACCTTGGACGTAGGCTCTGGAAACACCATATATTTT.

The V call is TRBV5-6, the J call TRBJ2-7, with D possibly being TRBD1 or TRBD2 (6 bases each). Germline CDR1 is SGHDT and CDR2 is YYEEEE. V was pared by 4 bases and J by 3 bases, with 17 bases between. There are 15 residues in the CDR3. CDR3 coding DNA: TGTGCCAGCAGCCGCGGAGGGGGGTCGGGCTACGAGCAGTACTTC. Its translation is CASSRGGGSGYEQYF.

This clone was recorded a few times. The identical CDR3 is also encoded by other nucleotide sequences in the sample. The J gene is TRBJ1-1, the V gene TRBV9, with D unclear. Trimming took 0 bases from V and 1 from J, leaving 4 bases between them. CDR3 size: 13 residues. Germline CDR1 is SGDLS and CDR2 is YYNGEE. The CDR3 region is CASSVDSNTEAFF. In DNA, the CDR3 is TGTGCCAGCAGCGTAGATTCGAACACTGAAGCTTTCTTT.

The gene calls are TRBV9 and TRBJ2-2; TRBD2 agrees at 10 bases. The germline V gene has CDR1 SGDLS and CDR2 YYNGEE. V gave up 0 bases and J gave up 1 base; unmatched junction bases: 3. The CDR3 runs to 17 residues. As DNA, the CDR3 is TGTGCCAGCAGCGTAGCAGCGGGGGGGCTGAACACCGGGGAGCTGTTTTTT. Protein sequence: CASSVAAGGLNTGELFF.

Details on this clone: Other DNA sequences in this sample translate to the same CDR3. The chain has TRBV7-2 and TRBJ2-7; TRBD1 is a possible D gene (6 bases). The CDR3 is 14 residues long. Trimming cost V 1 base and J 4 bases, with 11 bases left between them. CDR1 SGHTA and CDR2 FQGNSA come from the germline V gene. CDR3 nucleotides: TGTGCCAGCAGCTTAGGTACAGGGCCTTACGAGCAGTACTTC. Its protein product is CASSLGTGPYEQYF.

This chain uses TRBV7-2 with TRBJ1-2; D not resolved. Trimming stripped 5 bases from V and 4 bases from J, with 17 bases between. Germline loops: CDR1 SGHTA, CDR2 FQGNSA. The CDR3 consists of 15 residues. DNA of the CDR3: TGTGCCAGCAGCGCAGGCCCCGCCCCGTCCTATGGCTACACCTTC. It specifies CASSAGPAPSYGYTF. Using reference TRBV7-2 and TRBJ1-2 for the parts outside the CDR3, the full variable domain is GAGVSQSPSNKVTEKGKDVELRCDPISGHTALYWYRQSLGQGLEFLIYFQGNSAPDKSGLPSDRFSAERTGGSVSTLTIQRTQQEDSAVYLCASSAGPAPSYGYTFGSGTRLTVV.

CDR3 residues: CASSPGRQGGLGIYGYTF. In nucleotides, the CDR3 is TGCGCCAGCAGCCCGGGACGACAGGGAGGCCTTGGAATCTATGGCTACACCTTC. This chain joins TRBV5-1 and TRBJ1-2; 7 positions agree with TRBD1. Unmatched junction bases numbered 19, after V lost 4 bases and J lost 4 bases. Germline CDR1 SGHRS, CDR2 YFSETQ. There are 18 residues in the CDR3.

The J gene is TRBJ2-3, the V gene TRBV25-1; no definite D call. Germline CDR1 reads MGHDK; CDR2 reads SYGVNS. The CDR3 sequence is 13 residues long. Trimming took off 4 bases at V and 3 bases at J, with 8 bases between the two ends. The CDR3 region is CASSGQLTDTQYF. In nucleotides, the CDR3 is TGTGCCAGCAGTGGGCAGCTTACAGATACGCAGTATTTT.

The chain couples TRBV2 to TRBJ2-3, with a tentative D call TRBD1 (6 bases). The V gene lost 3 bases and the J gene lost 2 bases, with 9 bases spanning the gap. The CDR3 is 14 amino acids. Germline V gene data show CDR1 as SNHLY and CDR2 as FYNNEI. The CDR3 loop is CASSEDRLTDTQYF. As DNA, the CDR3 is TGTGCCAGCAGTGAGGACAGACTCACAGATACGCAGTATTTT.

The chain uses TRBV10-2 and TRBJ1-4; 7 nucleotides agree with TRBD1. J lost 3 bases, V lost 5 bases, and 3 bases had no gene match. The CDR3 is 14 amino acids. CDR1 is WSHSY and CDR2 is SAAADI in the germline V gene. This chain's CDR3 is CASSSRGANEKLFF. In nucleotides, the CDR3 is TGCGCCAGCAGTTCCAGGGGGGCTAATGAAAAACTGTTTTTT.

The J gene is TRBJ2-1, the V gene TRBV14; 9 nucleotides match TRBD1. Germline values: CDR1 SGHDN, CDR2 FVKESK. Germline trimming cut 0 bases from V and 3 bases from J; bases unmatched to any gene: 6. This CDR3 comprises 17 residues. As DNA, the CDR3 is TGTGCCAGCAGCCAAGAAAGAACAGGGGGCAACTACAATGAGCAGTTCTTC. It is translated as CASSQERTGGNYNEQFF.

The chain links TRBV5-4 to TRBJ2-2, with 11 bases identical to TRBD2. Trimming took 3 bases from V and 4 from J; bases not matched to a gene: 5. This CDR3 is built from 16 residues. Germline V lookup: CDR1 SGHNT, CDR2 YYREEE (reference sequence). Here the CDR3 DNA reads TGTGCCAGCAGCTCAGGGACTAGCGGACCCACCGGGGAGCTGTTTTTT. It encodes CASSSGTSGPTGELFF.

Of note for this clone: The sample contains more than one DNA sequence encoding this CDR3. The chain is built from TRBV5-1 and TRBJ2-5; TRBD2 aligns across 8 bases. This CDR3 is 15 amino acids long. Germline-derived CDR1 and CDR2 are SGHRS and YFSETQ. Trimming removed 2 bases from V and 2 bases from J; junction bases left unmatched: 5. CDR3: CASSLPAGDQETQYF. The CDR3 region has the DNA TGCGCCAGCAGCTTACCAGCGGGAGATCAAGAGACCCAGTACTTC.

The chain joins TRBV15 to TRBJ2-1; TRBD2 matches at 7 bases. This CDR3 contains 15 residues. Germline values: CDR1 LNHNV, CDR2 YYDKDF (reference sequence). V trimming: 2 bases; J trimming: 9 bases; junction bases outside the gene matches: 10. The CDR3 loop reads CATSRPYGLVTEQFF. The CDR3 coding sequence is TGTGCCACCAGCAGACCTTACGGACTAGTCACTGAGCAGTTCTTC. The full variable domain, rest sourced from reference TRBV15 and TRBJ2-1, is DAMVIQNPRYQVTQFGKPVTLSCSQTLNHNVMYWYQQKSSQAPKLLFHYYDKDFNNEADTPDNFQSRRPNTSFCFLDIRSPGLGDTAMYLCATSRPYGLVTEQFFGPGTRLTVL.

The J gene is TRBJ2-2, the V gene TRBV15, with D maybe TRBD2 (5 bases). Germline CDR1 is LNHNV and CDR2 is YYDKDF (reference sequence). CDR3 length: 15 amino acids. Trimming cost V 5 bases and J 6 bases, with 16 bases left between them. DNA for the CDR3: TGTGCCACCAGCGGAGGAATGGGTGTACCCGGGGAGCTGTTTTTT. This translates into CATSGGMGVPGELFF. Full variable domain (remainder filled in from reference TRBV15 and TRBJ2-2): DAMVIQNPRYQVTQFGKPVTLSCSQTLNHNVMYWYQQKSSQAPKLLFHYYDKDFNNEADTPDNFQSRRPNTSFCFLDIRSPGLGDTAMYLCATSGGMGVPGELFFGEGSRLTVL.

CDR3 nucleotides: TGTGCCAGCAGCCCGACGGGGCCAAATCAGCCCCAGCATTTT. Amino acid sequence: CASSPTGPNQPQHF. The chain combines TRBV7-9 with TRBJ1-5, with TRBD1 as a possible D gene (5 bases). V was pared by 5 bases and J by 4 bases, with 12 bases between. Germline values: CDR1 SEHNR, CDR2 FQNEAQ (reference sequence). This CDR3 has 14 amino acids.

This clone was counted once. This sequence joins TRBV7-2 and TRBJ2-3; D is ambiguous. V was cut by 4 bases and J by 1 base, with 12 bases left in between. CDR1 is SGHTA, CDR2 FQGNSA, per germline. The CDR3 contains 15 residues. The CDR3 DNA sequence: TGTGCCAGCAGCTCCGGCCGCGGCGGCACAGATACGCAGTATTTT. Translating gives CASSSGRGGTDTQYF.

The rearrangement uses TRBV5-1 and TRBJ1-1; D not certain. CDR3 length: 16 amino acids. The V end lost 0 bases, the J end lost 2 bases, and 14 bases lay between the germline ends. From germline, CDR1 is SGHRS and CDR2 YFSETQ. The CDR3: CASSLEQSELNTEAFF. In DNA, the CDR3 is TGCGCCAGCAGCTTGGAACAGTCGGAGCTTAACACTGAAGCTTTCTTT. The full variable domain, in which reference TRBV5-1 and TRBJ1-1 provide the parts outside the CDR3, is KAGVTQTPRYLIKTRGQQVTLSCSPISGHRSVSWYQQTPGQGLQFLFEYFSETQRNKGNFPGRFSGRQFSNSRSEMNVSTLELGDSALYLCASSLEQSELNTEAFFGQGTRLTVV.

The chain recombines TRBV29-1 with TRBJ1-1, with a tentative D call TRBD1 (6 bases). CDR1 and CDR2 from the germline V gene are SQVTM and ANQGSEA. Trimming pared 0 bases from V and 4 bases from J, leaving 12 bases between. The CDR3 extends over 14 amino acids. The CDR3 region is CSVEEARGSTEAFF. The CDR3 bases are TGCAGCGTTGAAGAGGCCAGGGGTAGCACTGAAGCTTTCTTT.

The sample holds one count of this clone. The CDR3 DNA reads as TGCGCCAGCAGTCATAGGGGACTCTCTGGAAACACCATATATTTT. It yields the protein CASSHRGLSGNTIYF. The chain uses TRBV23-1 and TRBJ1-3, with D perhaps matching TRBD1 (5 bases). TRBV23-1 is an open reading frame, and its role is uncertain. This CDR3 spans 15 amino acids. Trimming took 3 bases from V and 0 from J, leaving 9 bases between them.

The sample holds a few counts of this clone. The rearrangement joins TRBV19 to TRBJ1-5; D might be TRBD1 (5 bases). The CDR3 covers 17 residues. V lost 2 bases to trimming and J lost 3 bases, with 17 bases between them. CDR1 is LNHDA, CDR2 SQIVND, per germline (reference sequence). The CDR3 region has the DNA TGTGCCAGTAGTATATTGGAGACAGTCGAGTTCAATCAGCCCCAGCATTTT. Protein product: CASSILETVEFNQPQHF.

The J gene is TRBJ2-1, the V gene TRBV5-4; 9 bases line up with TRBD1. This CDR3 spans 14 amino acids. J lost 10 bases, V lost 4 bases, and 9 bases had no gene match. Germline V gene sequence: CDR1 SGHNT, CDR2 YYREEE (reference sequence). The CDR3: CASSPDRDRVEQFF. The CDR3 nucleotides are TGTGCCAGCAGCCCGGACCGGGACAGGGTCGAGCAGTTCTTC.